The clone carrying this TCR beta chain was found a few times. The source of the sample is a study of cytomegalovirus exposure and HLA in healthy donors. The PCR made use of 60 Vbeta and 13 Jbeta primers. Repertoires were generated with immunoSEQ multiplex PCR, while TCRdb's copy carries only in-frame clones and drops some. Altogether some 150,000 clones are present, about two thirds being singletons, with the ten largest covering approximately 2.5%. This TCR derives from a woman between 25 and 40 years old in good health and CMV-seronegative. The sample comprised PBMCs.

The CDR3 nucleotides read TGTGCCAGCAGGGCCGGGAGTAGCACAGATACGCAGTATTTT. Encoded protein: CASRAGSSTDTQYF. The rearrangement uses TRBV6-4 and TRBJ2-3; TRBD2 might be the D (6 bases). The germline V gene encodes CDR1 MRHNA and CDR2 SNTAGT. V was shortened by 6 bases and J by 0 bases, with 10 bases between the two germline ends. The CDR3 runs to 14 residues.